Sequencing of this TCR beta chain was carried out in a study of blood T cell repertoires in COVID-19. For the study at large: Sources were T cells, B-cell-depleted T cells, or PBMCs; the material itself was cDNA or gDNA.

During active infection, Seattle patients enrolled and were then monitored through disease. Libraries were prepared by immunoSEQ multiplex PCR; TCRdb keeps only in-frame clonotypes and omits some of them. The table has over 100,000 clones, approximately 90% seen once. The CDR3 runs 14 residues. Germline V lookup: CDR1 MNHEY, CDR2 SMNVEV (reference sequence). V dropped 0 bases and J dropped 7; count of bases not matched to a gene: 1. This clone was counted a single time. Sequenced input: peripheral blood. J is TRBJ2-5 and V is TRBV27; 11 bases are shared with TRBD2. This receptor was identified in a man aged 55-75 years with COVID-19, enrolled during active disease. CDR3 coding DNA: TGTGCCAGCAGTTTATCGCTAGCGGGGGGGACCCAGTACTTC. This codes for CASSLSLAGGTQYF.